This T cell receptor (beta chain) was recorded in a study of beta chain features in type 1 diabetes listed by TCRdb under 2018. The study in broad terms: Mean age, gender distribution, total cell number and subset yield were not different between patients and healthy donors. A total of 85 million to 110 million sorted cells were examined across all samples, and RNA yield correlated strongly with the number of cells per subset. In the study, recently diagnosed type 1 diabetes patients and matched healthy donors were compared on the TCRB repertoires of their sorted circulating CD4+ T cell subsets. Naive and central memory subsets were obtained from all 30 or so donors, but regulatory and stem cell-like memory subsets were isolated from only 8 patients and roughly 8 healthy donors. Study-level results and caveats: Because cDNA was sequenced instead of genomic DNA, activated cells with high expression could be over-represented, although the groups did not differ in activation or CD3 levels. Because the HLA sub-analyses included only small numbers of individuals, any influence of HLA type on TCRB rearrangement was left unresolved. Naive, central memory and regulatory TCRB repertoires appeared more similar among patients than among healthy donors. In all four CD4+ subsets, TCRB CDR3 length was moderately but significantly shorter in type 1 diabetes patients. At VDJ recombination sites, type 1 diabetes patients had fewer insertions and more deleted nucleotides, which implies abnormalities in thymic rearrangement. Shorter templates might be favored by PCR, yet because patient and control samples were amplified and corrected together, any such skew would affect both groups equally.

The junction shows trimming of 4 bases on V and 4 bases on J, plus 14 bases between the germline ends. Via the germline V gene, CDR1 is SGHRS and CDR2 YFSETQ. The CDR3 runs 15 residues from the cysteine to the phenylalanine. The retained sequence is limited to the CDR3, 45 bases, with the frame set at the first base. The sample holds a few counts of this clone. The antigen it binds to is not known. The sample holds no much larger clone one base away, and base qualities are not on file. All of the isolated RNA was reverse transcribed with the High Capacity cDNA Reverse Transcription Kit, so expressed TCRB transcripts were sequenced. Deep immunoSEQ sequencing was applied to naive, central memory and regulatory T cell samples, giving an average of approximately 3.8 million total reads per sample. Sorted cells were lysed in RLT buffer and RNA was extracted with DNase-treated RNeasy Micro or Mini kits, depending on cell number. Each cell subset was processed separately to prevent cross-contamination, with patient and healthy donor samples processed together. TCRB sequences were amplified from cDNA with the immunoSEQ multiplex PCR, producing 87-bp fragments spanning the CDR3 region. Amplicons were sequenced on the Illumina HiSeq platform. In the authors' own workflow: Synthetic template baselines were used to correct PCR bias computationally, reads within Hamming distance 2 were collapsed, and singletons that could not be merged were discarded. By aligning reads against IMGT, V, D and J genes, CDR3 length, and insertions or deletions at six rearrangement sites were assigned. Within each subset, clonotype counts were normalized to sorted cell number, after which true diversity and Gini coefficients were computed with the tcR R package. The overlap coefficient, calculated on TCRB nucleotide sequences, was used to quantify repertoire sharing. What TCRdb holds here is the immuneACCESS table cut down to in-frame rearrangements. Part of the clones is not present; checked against another copy, under half of the missing clones reflect an unresolved V gene, and the others are unexplained. The V and J calls and clone size were taken over from that table, and D and trimming were inferred from the DNA. The sample contains 310,000 or so clones, roughly 8% of them found a single time. The ten largest clones represent approximately 0.44% of the sample.

A single peripheral blood draw of around 120 mL on average was collected from each donor into heparinised tubes. A BD FACSAria II and a panel including CD45RO, CCR7, CD25, CD127, CD95 and CD27 were used to sort naive, central memory, regulatory and stem cell-like memory CD4+ T cells. Purity was above 95% for every sorted population. PBMCs were isolated immediately by Lymphoprep density gradient centrifugation and stained directly without culture. So that batch effects would be minimized, each experiment stained and sorted samples in pairs, pairing one healthy donor with one patient. This clonotype was sampled from a young woman in good health. The chain was built from TRBV5-1 and TRBJ2-2, with the D gene uncertain. Sequenced sample: central memory CD4+ T cells from blood. The DNA reads as follows: TGCGCCAGCAGCCCAGGACCGTCGGGCACCGGGGAGCTGTTTTTT. Its translation is CASSPGPSGTGELFF.